A selection of T cell receptor beta chains follows, all from one sample in a study of T cells in tumors after PD-1 blockade. Clones were sequenced by immunoSEQ multiplex PCR, and TCRdb holds only the in-frame ones, with some missing. The table includes 10,000 to 11,000 clones, 50% to 80% detected once. The material sequenced was tumor tissue, taken after anti-PD-1 treatment. The receptors come from a human donor with basal cell carcinoma. CDR3s include the opening cysteine and the closing phenylalanine or tryptophan. A D gene is named only where the DNA matches it firmly. Clone size appears in some rows only: once, few, many, or a class for an expanded clone.

J gene,D gene,clone size,V gene,CDR3 DNA,CDR3 protein
TRBJ2-3,TRBD2,-,TRBV7-2,TGTGCCAGCAGCTTAGATCTAGCGGGGGGGCAAACAGATACGCAGTATTTT,CASSLDLAGGQTDTQYF
TRBJ1-1,-,-,TRBV11-1,TGTGCCAGCAAACCGGGACGGACCCTTTTGGAAGCTTTCTTT,CASKPGRTLLEAFF
TRBJ2-7,-,-,TRBV4-2,TGTGCCAGCAGCCAAGAGGGAGCTCCCTACTACGAGCAGTACTTC,CASSQEGAPYYEQYF
TRBJ2-2,TRBD2,-,TRBV6-5,TGTGCCAGCAGTTACCAGAAGCGGGGTAACACCGGGGAGCTGTTTTTT,CASSYQKRGNTGELFF
TRBJ1-4,TRBD1,-,TRBV5-8,TGTGCCAGCACCCTGACAGGGAGTAATGAAAAACTGTTTTTT,CASTLTGSNEKLFF
TRBJ1-6,TRBD1,-,TRBV6-5,TGTGCCAGCAGACCCACTGGGACAGCGGCCTCACCCCTCCACTTT,CASRPTGTAASPLHF
TRBJ1-1,-,few,TRBV3-1/TRBV3-2,TGTGCCAGCAGCCAAGGGCGGGGGATGGACACTGAAGCTTTCTTT,CASSQGRGMDTEAFF
TRBJ2-1,TRBD2,-,TRBV7-2,TGTGCCAGCAGCTTAGGAGCGGGAGAAACTGAGCAGTTCTTC,CASSLGAGETEQFF
TRBJ2-3,-,-,TRBV6-2/TRBV6-3,TGTGCCAGCAGTTTAGGTTTAGGAGGGCAGTATTTT,CASSLGLGGQYF
TRBJ1-2,-,-,TRBV5-4,TGTGCCAGCACCCTTTGGGGGGGCGACTATGGCTACACCTTC,CASTLWGGDYGYTF
TRBJ2-1,TRBD2,few,TRBV4-1,TGCGCCAGCAGCCAAGATTTCGGTACTAGCGGGCCCTACAATGAGCAGTTCTTC,CASSQDFGTSGPYNEQFF
TRBJ1-6,TRBD1,-,TRBV2,TGTGCCAGCGAGGGACAGGGAGGTTGGGCACCCCTCCACTTT,CASEGQGGWAPLHF
TRBJ1-2,-,-,TRBV7-3,TGTGCCAGCAGCCTCTTGGGGGGGGCTGACTATGGCTACACCTTC,CASSLLGGADYGYTF
TRBJ1-5,TRBD1,-,TRBV19,TGTGCCAGCAGGACAGGGGGCGAATTCAATCAGCCCCAGCATTTT,CASRTGGEFNQPQHF
TRBJ1-1,-,-,TRBV5-4,TGTGCCAGCAGCCATCCAATAGGGAAGGGAAACACTGAAGCTTTCTTT,CASSHPIGKGNTEAFF
TRBJ2-4,-,-,TRBV10-3,TGTGCCATCAGTGAGTCAATTTTTGACATTCAGTACTTC,CAISESIFDIQYF
TRBJ1-6,TRBD1,medium-sized,TRBV7-9,TGTGCCAGCAGCCCTACCGACAGGGTTTCACCCCTCCACTTT,CASSPTDRVSPLHF
TRBJ1-5,-,-,TRBV27,TGTGCCAGCAGTCCCCGTAGGGATAGCAATCAGCCCCAGCATTTT,CASSPRRDSNQPQHF
TRBJ2-5,-,-,TRBV7-2,TGTGCCAGCAGCTCATTTCCAGGGGCCGTCCAAGAGACCCAGTACTTC,CASSSFPGAVQETQYF
TRBJ2-7,-,-,TRBV6-5,TGTGCCACCGGGATTCCTGTGACCTACGAGCAGTACTTC,CATGIPVTYEQYF
TRBJ2-1,-,-,TRBV9,TGTGCCAGCAGCGTCTCCTACTCCTACAATGAGCAGTTCTTC,CASSVSYSYNEQFF
TRBJ2-2,TRBD1,-,TRBV7-3,TGTGCCAGCAGCTCCACCGGGACAGGGACCGGGGAGCTGTTTTTT,CASSSTGTGTGELFF
TRBJ2-7,-,-,TRBV21-1,TGTGCCAGCAGCAAGGACAGGGCCTCCTACGAGCAGTACTTC,CASSKDRASYEQYF
TRBJ2-3,-,few,TRBV6-5,TGTGCCAGCAGTTACTCGGACAGTCCAGGAGATACGCAGTATTTT,CASSYSDSPGDTQYF
TRBJ2-3,-,medium-sized,TRBV9,TGTGCCAGCAGTCCCAGCACAGATACGCAGTATTTT,CASSPSTDTQYF
TRBJ2-7,-,-,TRBV7-2,TGTGCCAGCAGCTCTCGGGGCCGTCAAAGCTACGAGCAGTACTTC,CASSSRGRQSYEQYF
TRBJ1-2,-,few,TRBV19,TGTGCCAGTAGTATACCCGGAGCTAACTATGGCTACACCTTC,CASSIPGANYGYTF
TRBJ2-3,TRBD1,few,TRBV14,TGTGCCAGCAGCCAAGGTCAGGGGGCTTATACGCAGTATTTT,CASSQGQGAYTQYF
TRBJ1-1,TRBD1,-,TRBV7-6,TGTGCCAGCAGCTCCGGACAGGGGGCGAACACTGAAGCTTTCTTT,CASSSGQGANTEAFF
TRBJ2-7,TRBD1,once,TRBV2,TGTGCCAGCAGTGAGGTCCGGACAGGGGCCTACGAGCAGTACTTC,CASSEVRTGAYEQYF
TRBJ2-3,-,once,TRBV9,TGTGCCAGCGGGAAAAGGGCCGCCTCCACAGATACGCAGTATTTT,CASGKRAASTDTQYF
TRBJ1-4,TRBD1,-,TRBV6-5,TGTGCCAGCAGTCTACAGACAGGGGGCATCGTAAAACTGTTTTTT,CASSLQTGGIVKLFF
TRBJ2-7,-,few,TRBV20-1,TGCAGTGCTAGTCAGGGAAACGAGCAGTACTTC,CSASQGNEQYF
TRBJ2-7,-,few,TRBV7-3,TGTGCCAGCAGCACTACGGACGTAGGGGAGCAGTACTTC,CASSTTDVGEQYF
TRBJ2-1,-,-,TRBV5-1,TGCGCCAGCAGCCTTCTGACTAGGCATGAGCAGTTCTTC,CASSLLTRHEQFF
TRBJ1-3,-,-,TRBV7-8,TGTGCCAGCAGCTTAGCCGGCACCGGAAACACCATATATTTT,CASSLAGTGNTIYF
TRBJ1-2,-,-,TRBV5-4,TGTGCCAGCAGCCCTACTGGGCGAGGGGGCTATGGCTACACCTTC,CASSPTGRGGYGYTF
TRBJ2-2,-,-,TRBV5-1,TGCGCCAGCAGCTTAGCGGACTCCCCGAACACCGGGGAGCTGTTTTTT,CASSLADSPNTGELFF
TRBJ2-7,-,-,TRBV11-3,TGTGCCAGCAGCTTGGGGGGGGCCCCCTACGAGCAGTACTTC,CASSLGGAPYEQYF
TRBJ2-2,-,-,TRBV11-3,TGTGCCAGCAGAAGGGCGCTCGGGGGGAACACCGGGGAGCTGTTTTTT,CASRRALGGNTGELFF
TRBJ1-1,TRBD1,-,TRBV2,TGTGCCAGCAGTGAAAGCAGGGACAGGGGGCGGAGTAGCACTGAAGCTTTCTTT,CASSESRDRGRSSTEAFF
TRBJ1-3,-,-,TRBV7-2,TGTGCCAGCAGCATAAAGCGGGAAGTCACCATATATTTT,CASSIKREVTIYF
TRBJ1-1,-,few,TRBV7-9,TGTGCCAGCAGCTTAGGTGGGGAGGTCACTGAAGCTTTCTTT,CASSLGGEVTEAFF
TRBJ1-5,-,-,TRBV9,TGTGCCAGCAGCGTAGCTACGTGGGTTTGGTGGGGGAGAAGCAATCAGCCCCAGCATTTT,CASSVATWVWWGRSNQPQHF
TRBJ1-2,-,once,TRBV12-3/TRBV12-4,TGTGCCAGCAGTTTAAGAAGGCTCCTTGGCTACACCTTC,CASSLRRLLGYTF
TRBJ2-7,TRBD2,-,TRBV28,TGTGCCAGCAGTCTTCATTTGGGAGGGCCTTACGAGCAGTACTTC,CASSLHLGGPYEQYF
TRBJ2-3,TRBD2,-,TRBV12-5,TGTGCTAGTGGCGCTGGGCGGGCGGTAGCGGGGGTAGGAGATACGCAGTATTTT,CASGAGRAVAGVGDTQYF
TRBJ2-3,-,-,TRBV21-1,TGTGCCAGCAGCAAAGGGTCTCAGATCAGGACAGCATCACTCACAGATACGCAGTATTTT,CASSKGSQIRTASLTDTQYF